This T cell receptor beta chain stems from a study of blood T cell repertoires in COVID-19. The V end was cut by 0 bases, the J end by 1 base, with 19 bases between. Germline V CDR1 and CDR2: SGDLS, YYNGEE. The CDR3 contains 18 residues. This table comes from immunoSEQ multiplex PCR, and its TCRdb copy is limited to in-frame clones, with some not included. The table includes 260,000 or so clones, 83% detected once. Sequencing used peripheral blood. The chain combines TRBV9 with TRBJ2-5; weak D call: TRBD1 (7 bases). This clonotype originated in a man older than 75 with acute or convalescent COVID-19. DNA of the CDR3: TGTGCCAGCAGCGTAGCTCAGGGGGGCGCGGGGTCCCAAGAGACCCAGTACTTC. Its protein product is CASSVAQGGAGSQETQYF.